One sample yielded the 28 T cell receptor beta chains listed below, sequenced in a study of beta chain features in type 1 diabetes. Expressed TCRB transcripts were sequenced because the isolated RNA had all been reverse transcribed beforehand. Only in-frame clones appear in the TCRdb table, and some are missing; sequencing was by immunoSEQ multiplex PCR. This sample has roughly 700,000 clones; under 15% occur once, and the top ten carry roughly 0.022%. Study results and limitations: Among patients with Type 1 diabetes, TCRB CDR3s were moderately but significantly shorter in every one of the four CD4+ subsets.

No antigen has been assigned to these receptors. The sequenced sample was naive CD4+ T cells from blood. These receptors came from a man between 18 and 35 years old with type 1 diabetes.

This chain links TRBV4-1 with TRBJ2-3; TRBD1 matches at 8 bases. V was pared by 4 bases and J by 2 bases, with 8 bases of the junction left unmatched. There are 16 residues in the CDR3. CDR1 MGHRA and CDR2 YSYEKL come from the germline V gene. CDR3 DNA: TGCGCCAGCAGCCGCATGACAGGGGTTAACACAGATACGCAGTATTTT. This sequence encodes CASSRMTGVNTDTQYF.

J is TRBJ2-7 and V is TRBV6-5; 7 bases line up with TRBD2. V lost 2 bases, J lost 0 bases, and 7 bases stayed unmatched. This CDR3 is built from 16 residues. In germline, CDR1 is MNHEY, CDR2 SVGAGI. The CDR3 here is CASSYALGGSSYEQYF. DNA of the CDR3: TGTGCCAGCAGTTACGCTTTGGGAGGGTCCTCCTACGAGCAGTACTTC.

The genes are TRBV18 and TRBJ1-6; D not resolved. This CDR3 spans 15 amino acids. V was trimmed by 1 base and J by 7 bases, leaving 11 bases between them. Germline CDR1 is KGHSH and CDR2 is LQKENI. CDR3 loop: CASSPLAAPNSPLHF. The DNA for the CDR3 is TGTGCCAGCTCACCACTCGCTGCCCCCAATTCACCCCTCCACTTT.

The chain is built from TRBV9 and TRBJ2-5; 7 bases are shared with TRBD1. Germline values: CDR1 SGDLS, CDR2 YYNGEE. CDR3 length: 16 residues. Trimming removed 2 bases from V and 0 bases from J; junction bases left unmatched: 7. CDR3 region: CASSVTGQVHQETQYF. As DNA, the CDR3 is TGTGCCAGCAGCGTCACCGGACAGGTTCACCAAGAGACCCAGTACTTC.

This clone has just a few counts. The genes are TRBV4-2 and TRBJ2-7, with TRBD1 matching over 9 bases. Germline V gives CDR1 LGHNA, CDR2 YNFKEQ. The V and J ends lost 1 base and 5 bases, in that order; junction bases with no gene match: 9. The CDR3 covers 16 residues. The chain's CDR3 is CASSQALGQGLHEQYF. CDR3 in DNA: TGTGCCAGCAGCCAAGCTTTGGGACAGGGTCTCCACGAGCAGTACTTC.

This chain links TRBV6-5 with TRBJ1-2; 7 bases match TRBD1. The ends lost 6 bases at V and 8 bases at J; junction bases unmatched: 6. Germline loops: CDR1 MNHEY, CDR2 SVGAGI. This CDR3 spans 12 amino acids. CDR3 protein: CASSPTGNGYTF. CDR3 DNA: TGTGCCAGCAGCCCGACAGGGAACGGCTACACCTTC.

The chain has TRBV29-1 and TRBJ2-1, with D perhaps TRBD2 (5 bases). V lost 5 bases and J lost 0, with 8 bases in between. There are 13 residues in the CDR3. The V gene's germline CDR1 is SQVTM and CDR2 ANQGSEA. CDR3 nucleotide sequence: TGCAGCGTTCGGGGTCTCTCCTACAATGAGCAGTTCTTC. This encodes CSVRGLSYNEQFF.

This chain joins TRBV27 and TRBJ2-3; D is perhaps TRBD2 (5 bases). V lost 11 bases to trimming and J lost 3 bases, with 18 bases between them. The CDR3 covers 14 residues. Germline V lookup: CDR1 MNHEY, CDR2 SMNVEV (reference sequence). The CDR3 nucleotides read TGTGCCGTCGGGCCCACGCGGGTTACAGATACGCAGTATTTT. Protein: CAVGPTRVTDTQYF.

This clone was observed a few times. The V call is TRBV7-9, the J call TRBJ1-4; D is unclear. This CDR3 comprises 12 residues. Trimming left V 7 bases short and J 12 bases short, with 15 bases between. Looked up from germline, CDR1 is SEHNR and CDR2 is FQNEAQ (reference sequence). CDR3 region: CASTDGYKELFF. CDR3 coding DNA: TGTGCCAGCACCGACGGTTACAAGGAACTGTTTTTT.

The V gene is TRBV5-1, the J gene TRBJ2-3; 10 nucleotides line up with TRBD2. Unmatched junction bases numbered 3, after V lost 0 bases and J lost 5 bases. The CDR3 covers 15 residues. Germline values: CDR1 SGHRS, CDR2 YFSETQ. CDR3 sequence (DNA): TGCGCCAGCAGCTTGGCTCTAGCGGGGGTAGATACGCAGTATTTT. Translation: CASSLALAGVDTQYF.

This clone has a handful of counts. V is TRBV11-3 and J is TRBJ2-5; D is undetermined. This CDR3 region has 13 residues. The V gene lost 1 base and the J gene lost 5 bases, with 8 bases spanning the gap. The V gene's germline CDR1 is SGHNT and CDR2 YENEEA. The CDR3 loop is CASSLGAGETQYF. DNA of the CDR3: TGTGCCAGCAGCTTAGGGGCTGGGGAGACCCAGTACTTC.

With respect to this clone: Germline is not matched at one junction end, which may reflect a read error. This chain connects TRBV30 to TRBJ1-1; D gene unclear. The CDR3 has 10 residues. Germline V gene sequence: CDR1 GTSNPN, CDR2 SVGIG (reference sequence). The CDR3 protein is CAWMAAEGFF. The CDR3 nucleotides read TGTGCCTGGATGGCAGCCGAAGGTTTCTTT. Combining the CDR3 with reference TRBV30 and TRBJ1-1 gives the whole variable domain SQTIHQWPATLVQPVGSPLSLECTVEGTSNPNLYWYRQAAGRGLQLLFYSVGIGQISSEVPQNLSASRPQDRQFILSSKKLLLSDSGFYLCAWMAAEGFFGQGTRLTVV.

This clone has more than one count but fewer than ten. The gene calls are TRBV29-1 and TRBJ1-2; 9 bases fit TRBD1. The J segment lost 4 bases and the V segment lost 6 bases, leaving 6 bases of the junction unmatched. Germline CDR1 and CDR2: SQVTM and ANQGSEA. There are 13 residues in the CDR3. The CDR3 DNA reads TGCAGCGTGGGGGACAGGGAAGGCTATGGCTACACCTTC. It is translated as CSVGDREGYGYTF. Full variable domain (missing parts from reference TRBV29-1 and TRBJ1-2): SAVISQKPSRDICQRGTSLTIQCQVDSQVTMMFWYRQQPGQSLTLIATANQGSEATYESGFVIDKFPISRPNLTFSTLTVSNMSPEDSSIYLCSVGDREGYGYTFGSGTRLTVV.

This clone showed up just a few times. The genes are TRBV30 and TRBJ2-7; tentatively, D is TRBD1 (5 bases). CDR3 length equals 13 residues. From germline, CDR1 is GTSNPN and CDR2 SVGIG (reference sequence). Between the trimmed V and J ends, which lost 7 bases and 0 bases, there was a span of 13 bases. CDR3 amino acids: CASTGQGSYEQYF. Here the CDR3 DNA reads TGTGCCTCGACCGGCCAGGGCTCCTACGAGCAGTACTTC.

In the case of this clone: The sample contains more than one DNA sequence encoding this CDR3. The chain couples TRBV11-2 to TRBJ2-2; D may be TRBD1 (5 bases). Germline CDR1 reads SGHAT; CDR2 reads FQNNGV. The CDR3 is 13 residues long. Deletions cut 5 bases from V and 5 bases from J, with 9 bases between. CDR3 sequence (DNA): TGTGCCAGCAGCGGTCAGGGTACCGGGGAGCTGTTTTTT. This codes for CASSGQGTGELFF.

This clone was seen more than once but under ten times. The chain carries TRBV15 and TRBJ2-1; a weak D match, TRBD1 (6 bases). Trimming took 0 bases from V and 3 from J, leaving 9 bases between them. There are 15 residues in the CDR3. In germline, CDR1 is LNHNV, CDR2 YYDKDF (reference sequence). The CDR3 DNA sequence: TGTGCCACCAGCAGAGATACAGGGAACTACAATGAGCAGTTCTTC. Amino acid sequence: CATSRDTGNYNEQFF.

This clone was counted only a few times. The chain has TRBV7-9 and TRBJ2-2; D is ambiguous. The CDR3 totals 12 residues. Trimming took 10 bases from V and 3 from J, leaving 9 bases between them. The V gene's germline CDR1 is SEHNR and CDR2 FQNEAQ (reference sequence). The CDR3 DNA sequence: TGTGCCACCCCGATCGACACCGGGGAGCTGTTTTTT. It codes for CATPIDTGELFF.

V gene TRBV7-9 combines with J gene TRBJ1-1; D gene ambiguous. Germline V gives CDR1 SEHNR, CDR2 FQNEAQ (reference sequence). V shed 3 bases and J shed 1 base, with 6 bases lying between them. This CDR3 is 13 amino acids long. CDR3 bases: TGTGCCAGCAGCTTCGCTCCGAACACTGAAGCTTTCTTT. Translating it yields CASSFAPNTEAFF. The full variable domain, with the rest looked up from reference TRBV7-9 and TRBJ1-1, is DTGVSQNPRHKITKRGQNVTFRCDPISEHNRLYWYRQTLGQGPEFLTYFQNEAQLEKSRLLSDRFSAERPKGSFSTLEIQRTEQGDSAMYLCASSFAPNTEAFFGQGTRLTVV.

This clone turned up a few times. The chain uses TRBV2 and TRBJ2-3; TRBD2 matches at 8 bases. Germline V CDR1 and CDR2: SNHLY, FYNNEI. The CDR3 is made up of 14 amino acids. V lost 5 bases, J lost 6 bases, and 7 bases stayed unmatched. The CDR3 reads CASSSAGAPDTQYF. The DNA for the CDR3 is TGTGCCAGCAGTTCAGCGGGGGCACCGGATACGCAGTATTTT.

This clone has just a few counts. The rearrangement uses TRBV11-2 and TRBJ1-2; the D is unclear. The germline V gene encodes CDR1 SGHAT and CDR2 FQNNGV. CDR3 size: 11 residues. Between the trimmed V and J ends, which lost 2 bases and 4 bases, there was a span of 2 bases. The CDR3 nucleotides are TGTGCCAGCAGCTTAAGCTATGGCTACACCTTC. This encodes CASSLSYGYTF.

This clone was detected a few times. The chain is built from TRBV25-1 and TRBJ1-1; no clear D gene. Germline V CDR1 and CDR2: MGHDK, SYGVNS. Trimming took off 6 bases at V and 4 bases at J, with 9 bases between the two ends. This CDR3 is 12 amino acids long. The CDR3 reads CASRGAATEAFF. The CDR3 coding sequence is TGTGCCAGCAGGGGTGCCGCCACTGAAGCTTTCTTT.

The J gene is TRBJ1-2, the V gene TRBV28; the D is unclear. The V and J ends lost 5 bases and 4 bases respectively, with 8 bases between them. The V gene's germline CDR1 is MDHEN and CDR2 SYDVKM. This CDR3 contains 12 residues. CDR3 sequence (DNA): TGTGCCAGCAGTCCCTTGGGCTATGGCTACACCTTC. It translates to CASSPLGYGYTF.

The V gene is TRBV2, the J gene TRBJ1-4; 8 bases match TRBD1. Germline V gene lookup returns CDR1 SNHLY and CDR2 FYNNEI. V trimming: 7 bases; J trimming: 5 bases; junction bases outside the gene matches: 6. The CDR3 consists of 14 residues. The CDR3: CASIRGQGNEKLFF. The CDR3 DNA reads as TGTGCCAGCATCCGCGGACAGGGAAATGAAAAACTGTTTTTT.

The chain combines TRBV20-1 with TRBJ2-7; the D is unclear. V was pared by 4 bases and J by 2 bases, with 6 bases between. Germline CDR1 is DFQATT and CDR2 is SNEGSKA (reference sequence). CDR3 length: 11 amino acids. CDR3 sequence reads: CSAMTTYEQYF. The CDR3 DNA is TGCAGTGCTATGACCACCTACGAGCAGTACTTC.

Only a few counts were recorded for this clone. Other DNA variants within this sample encode the same CDR3. The chain combines TRBV5-1 with TRBJ1-1, with D unclear. CDR1 SGHRS and CDR2 YFSETQ come from the germline V gene. This CDR3 has 14 amino acids. Trimming removed 0 bases from V and 1 base from J, with 7 bases in between. This CDR3 is CASSLGPTNTEAFF. The DNA for the CDR3 is TGCGCCAGCAGCTTGGGACCGACGAACACTGAAGCTTTCTTT.

Here the CDR3 reads CASSSTTGTKDTMGGYTF. In DNA, the CDR3 is TGTGCCAGCAGCTCTACGACAGGGACGAAAGACACTATGGGCGGCTACACCTTC. The V gene is TRBV5-6, the J gene TRBJ1-2, with 7 bases fitting TRBD1. V lost 3 bases, J lost 8 bases, and 22 bases stayed unmatched. The CDR3 is 18 amino acids. Per germline, CDR1 SGHDT and CDR2 YYEEEE.

The sample holds a few counts of this clone. Mismatch with germline at one junction end may stem from a read error. The V gene is TRBV10-1, the J gene TRBJ2-3; D perhaps matches TRBD2 (7 bases). The length of the CDR3 is 17 residues. CDR1 and CDR2 from the germline V gene are WNHNN and SYGVQD (reference sequence). For the CDR3, the DNA is TGCGCCAGCAGCCCCGAAATCAGCGGGGTGGACAGATACACCCTTAGGTTT. It encodes CASSPEISGVDRYTLRF.

V is TRBV28 and J is TRBJ1-2; 8 nucleotides line up with TRBD1. Germline V gene data show CDR1 as MDHEN and CDR2 as SYDVKM. The CDR3 is 16 amino acids. After removal of 5 bases from V and 4 bases from J, the junction contained 12 bases not matched to a gene. CDR3 sequence (DNA): TGTGCCAGCAGTCCCCAGGGGGCAGGGGCAACCTATGGCTACACCTTC. Translating it yields CASSPQGAGATYGYTF.